This T cell receptor beta chain came from a study of shared clonotypes between healthy human individuals. In the study overall: Those who served as donors were a couple of women and a few men between the ages of 18 and 49. Per donor, CD8 memory used one plate, CD8 naive used two, CD4 memory used three and CD4 naive used three.

Profiled with immunoSEQ multiplex PCR; TCRdb holds only in-frame clones, not every one. This sample yields approximately 1.9 million clones, of which 85% to 95% are seen a single time; less than 2% belongs to the top ten. Broader study findings: An anticipated effect of sequencing depth on clonotype sharing among donors was recognized. Shared clonotypes: 4.5% to 5% naive CD4, around 3.5% naive CD8, about 2.2% memory CD4, 0.4% to 0.5% memory CD8.

Comment on this clone: Its antigen remains unidentified.

CD45RO negativity and positive selection for CCR7 defined naive CD8 cells, a population that excluded terminally differentiated effector memory CD45RA+ cells. Specimen: naive CD8+ T cells from PBMCs. The TCR was taken from a man in his late teens or twenties in good health. Some clones in this sample may be carry-over from other donors' samples.

For the CDR3, the DNA is TGTGCCAGTAGTCACGCCCGGACTGGTGCGGGGACCGGGGAGCTGTTTTTT. It translates to CASSHARTGAGTGELFF. The chain links TRBV19 to TRBJ2-2; tentative D call: TRBD2 (6 bases). V was shortened by 5 bases and J by 5 bases, with 21 bases between the two germline ends. The CDR3 consists of 17 residues. Germline lookup yields CDR1 LNHDA and CDR2 SQIVND (reference sequence).